Listed below are T cell receptor beta chains from one sample, sequenced in a study of blood T cell repertoires in COVID-19. The data were produced by immunoSEQ multiplex PCR, yet TCRdb's version contains in-frame clones alone and is incomplete. The table records a few hundred thousand clones, 80% to 90% of them present only once. Sequenced sample: PBMCs or T cells enriched from blood (not recorded which). The receptors were sampled from a woman in her forties or fifties who had recovered from COVID-19. The CDR3 runs from the conserved cysteine through the conserved F or W. The D gene is left open where the match is weak. Part of the rows lack a size; the others show once, few, many or a class for expanded clones.

J: TRBJ1-4
size: .
V: TRBV19
D: .
length: 15
DNA: TGTGCCAGTAGTATAGGGGGCAGGGTGGGAGAAAAACTGTTTTTT
CDR3: CASSIGGRVGEKLFF

J: TRBJ2-1
size: .
V: TRBV7-3
D: .
length: 14
DNA: TGTGCCAGCAGCTCAAGCGGAAGGGACAATGAGCAGTTCTTC
CDR3: CASSSSGRDNEQFF

J: TRBJ2-1
size: .
V: TRBV7-8
D: .
length: 15
DNA: TGTGCCAGCAGCTTAGTTGGTCTAACGTACAATGAGCAGTTCTTC
CDR3: CASSLVGLTYNEQFF

J: TRBJ2-7
size: .
V: TRBV5-4
D: TRBD2
length: 14
DNA: TGTGCCAGCAGCTTGGTTACTAGCGACTACGAGCAGTACTTC
CDR3: CASSLVTSDYEQYF

J: TRBJ1-2
size: .
V: TRBV18
D: .
length: 14
DNA: TGTGCCAGCTCACCAAGCGGGGAAAACTATGGCTACACCTTC
CDR3: CASSPSGENYGYTF

J: TRBJ2-7
size: once
V: TRBV28
D: .
length: 12
DNA: TGTGCCAGCAGTCCCCGGGGTTACGAGCAGTACTTC
CDR3: CASSPRGYEQYF

J: TRBJ1-2
size: .
V: TRBV12-5
D: .
length: 14
DNA: TGTGCTAGTGGTCTCGGGAAGAACTCGTATGGCTACACCTTC
CDR3: CASGLGKNSYGYTF

J: TRBJ1-2
size: .
V: TRBV7-9
D: TRBD1
length: 15
DNA: TGTGCCAGCAGCTTAGAAAGGCAGGGGGCAGGGAGCTACACCTTC
CDR3: CASSLERQGAGSYTF

J: TRBJ1-3
size: .
V: TRBV6-5
D: .
length: 14
DNA: TGTGCCAGCAGTCGACGGAGCTCTGGAAACACCATATATTTT
CDR3: CASSRRSSGNTIYF

J: TRBJ2-1
size: .
V: TRBV4-1
D: TRBD2
length: 15
DNA: TGCGCCAGCAGCCTGGGACTAGCTGTTTACAATGAACAGTTCTTC
CDR3: CASSLGLAVYNEQFF

J: TRBJ2-1
size: .
V: TRBV7-2
D: TRBD2
length: 20
DNA: TGTGCCAGCAGCTTAGCGCGGCTAGCGGGAGGGCCCTCAGGTGGGAATGAGCAGTTCTTC
CDR3: CASSLARLAGGPSGGNEQFF

J: TRBJ2-3
size: few
V: TRBV5-5
D: .
length: 15
DNA: TGTGCCAGCAGCTTGTTTGGACAGCGATCGGATACGCAGTATTTT
CDR3: CASSLFGQRSDTQYF

J: TRBJ1-4
size: .
V: TRBV6-5
D: .
length: 15
DNA: TGTGCCAGCAGCCATTTGGTGGGAGACGACGGAAAACTGTTTTTT
CDR3: CASSHLVGDDGKLFF

J: TRBJ1-4
size: .
V: TRBV9
D: TRBD1
length: 15
DNA: TGTGCCAGCAGCCCCTCGGGCAGGGGGACTGAAAAACTGTTTTTT
CDR3: CASSPSGRGTEKLFF

J: TRBJ2-7
size: many
V: TRBV28
D: TRBD1
length: 15
DNA: TGTGCCAGCAGTTTAATGGGACAGGCCTCCTACGAGCAGTACTTC
CDR3: CASSLMGQASYEQYF

J: TRBJ2-7
size: .
V: TRBV28
D: .
length: 15
DNA: TGTGCCAGCAGTTACTCCGGGACTGGAGCCTACGAGCAGTACTTC
CDR3: CASSYSGTGAYEQYF

J: TRBJ2-7
size: .
V: TRBV5-4
D: TRBD2
length: 18
DNA: TGTGCCAGCAGCGCGGCCGGGACTAGCGGGAGTAAAGTCTACGAGCAGTACTTC
CDR3: CASSAAGTSGSKVYEQYF

J: TRBJ2-6
size: .
V: TRBV7-6
D: TRBD1
length: 18
DNA: TGTGCCAGCAGCTTAAACGGGGACAGGGTCTCTGGGGCCAACGTCCTGACTTTC
CDR3: CASSLNGDRVSGANVLTF

J: TRBJ1-2
size: .
V: TRBV6-4
D: TRBD1
length: 14
DNA: TGTGCCAGCAGTACAACCCGGGACAGCTATGGCTACACCTTC
CDR3: CASSTTRDSYGYTF

J: TRBJ1-6
size: .
V: TRBV3-1/TRBV3-2
D: .
length: 15
DNA: TGTGCCAGCAGCCAAGGGGGGGTCCTTGGGACACCCCTCCACTTT
CDR3: CASSQGGVLGTPLHF

J: TRBJ2-5
size: .
V: TRBV4-1
D: .
length: 13
DNA: TGCGCCAGCAGCCAGGCAACCACGGAGACCCAGTACTTC
CDR3: CASSQATTETQYF

J: TRBJ2-2
size: .
V: TRBV19
D: .
length: 14
DNA: TGTGCCAGTAGTCCAGGCTCGAACACCGGGGAGCTGTTTTTT
CDR3: CASSPGSNTGELFF

J: TRBJ1-4
size: once
V: TRBV18
D: TRBD1
length: 17
DNA: TGTGCCAGCTCACCACGGGCAGGGGGCACCCAAAATGAAAAACTGTTTTTT
CDR3: CASSPRAGGTQNEKLFF

J: TRBJ1-5
size: .
V: TRBV24-1
D: TRBD1
length: 14
DNA: TGTGCCACCAGTCCGGGACAGGGTATTCAGCCCCAGCATTTT
CDR3: CATSPGQGIQPQHF

J: TRBJ2-1
size: few
V: TRBV4-2
D: .
length: 13
DNA: TGTGCCAGCAGCCAAGATGTGCGGGGTGAGCAGTTCTTC
CDR3: CASSQDVRGEQFF

J: TRBJ2-1
size: .
V: TRBV19
D: TRBD1
length: 14
DNA: TGTGCCAGTAGTACCGTGGACAGGGGCAATGAGCAGTTCTTC
CDR3: CASSTVDRGNEQFF

J: TRBJ2-7
size: .
V: TRBV7-2
D: TRBD2
length: 17
DNA: TGTGCCAGCAGTCTCCATCGACTAGCGGGGAACCTTTACGAGCAGTACTTC
CDR3: CASSLHRLAGNLYEQYF

J: TRBJ2-1
size: .
V: TRBV5-1
D: TRBD2
length: 15
DNA: TGCGCCAGCAGCTTGGAGGGCGGGAGCTACAATGAGCAGTTCTTC
CDR3: CASSLEGGSYNEQFF

J: TRBJ1-6
size: .
V: TRBV5-8
D: TRBD1
length: 15
DNA: TGTGCCAGCAGCCGCAGACAGGGGCGGTATTCACCCCTCCACTTT
CDR3: CASSRRQGRYSPLHF

J: TRBJ2-7
size: .
V: TRBV5-4
D: .
length: 15
DNA: TGTGCCAGCAGCTTGAGAGGAACCAGGGCCTACGAGCAGTACTTC
CDR3: CASSLRGTRAYEQYF

J: TRBJ1-5
size: .
V: TRBV21-1
D: .
length: 13
DNA: TGTGCCAGCAGCAAATTAGGGGGACAGCCCCAGCATTTT
CDR3: CASSKLGGQPQHF

J: TRBJ2-7
size: .
V: TRBV27
D: TRBD1
length: 18
DNA: TGTGCCAGCAGTCCGAGGACAGGGGGAGGCGGAGTACTCCTCGAGCAGTACTTC
CDR3: CASSPRTGGGGVLLEQYF

J: TRBJ2-5
size: .
V: TRBV7-3
D: TRBD2
length: 17
DNA: TGTGCCAGCCCCCACTCCGGACTAGCGGGAGTTTGGGAGACCCAGTACTTC
CDR3: CASPHSGLAGVWETQYF

J: TRBJ1-1
size: .
V: TRBV11-3
D: TRBD1
length: 18
DNA: TGTGCCAGCAGCTTAGATGCATTTTCAGGGGGCTTCAGCACTGAAGCTTTCTTT
CDR3: CASSLDAFSGGFSTEAFF

J: TRBJ1-2
size: few
V: TRBV12-3/TRBV12-4
D: .
length: 13
DNA: TGTGCCAGCAGACTCCAGGGGAACTATGGCTACACCTTC
CDR3: CASRLQGNYGYTF

J: TRBJ1-4
size: .
V: TRBV6-5
D: .
length: 11
DNA: TGTGCCAGCGTAAGGGGGTTACGAGCGATTTTT
CDR3: CASVRGLRAIF

J: TRBJ2-1
size: once
V: TRBV5-4
D: .
length: 15
DNA: TGTGCCAGCAGCTTGGATCATGCTACCATCAATGAGCAGTTCTTC
CDR3: CASSLDHATINEQFF

J: TRBJ1-2
size: .
V: TRBV28
D: .
length: 12
DNA: TGTGCCAGCAGTTTCGCAGGGGACGGCTACACCTTC
CDR3: CASSFAGDGYTF

J: TRBJ2-2
size: few
V: TRBV3-1/TRBV3-2
D: .
length: 16
DNA: TGTGCCAGCAGCCGCCTCTCGGGAGCGAACACCGGGGAGCTGTTTTTT
CDR3: CASSRLSGANTGELFF

J: TRBJ1-1
size: .
V: TRBV5-1
D: .
length: 14
DNA: TGCGCCAGCAGCCCTGCAAATATGAACATTGAAGCTTTCTTT
CDR3: CASSPANMNIEAFF

J: TRBJ2-2
size: .
V: TRBV7-9
D: TRBD1
length: 14
DNA: TGTGCCAGCAGCTTGACAGGGGGCGCCGGGGAGCTGTTTTTT
CDR3: CASSLTGGAGELFF